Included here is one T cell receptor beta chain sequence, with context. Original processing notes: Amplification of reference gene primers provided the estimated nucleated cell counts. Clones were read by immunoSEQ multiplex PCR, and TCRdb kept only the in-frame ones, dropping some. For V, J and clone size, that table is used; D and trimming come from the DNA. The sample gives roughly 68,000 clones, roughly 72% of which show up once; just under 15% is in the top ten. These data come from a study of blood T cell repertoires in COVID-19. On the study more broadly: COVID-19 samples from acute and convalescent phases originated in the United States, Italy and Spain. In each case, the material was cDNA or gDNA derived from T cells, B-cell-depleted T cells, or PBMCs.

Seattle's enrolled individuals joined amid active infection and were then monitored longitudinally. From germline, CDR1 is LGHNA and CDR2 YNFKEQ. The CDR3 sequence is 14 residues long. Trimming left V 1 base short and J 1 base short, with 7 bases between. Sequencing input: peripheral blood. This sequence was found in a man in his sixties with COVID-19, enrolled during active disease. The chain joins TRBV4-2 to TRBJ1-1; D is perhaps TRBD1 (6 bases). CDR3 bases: TGTGCCAGCAGCCAAGGAGGGGGGAACACTGAAGCTTTCTTT. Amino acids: CASSQGGGNTEAFF.